This TCR beta chain was captured by sequencing in a study of T-cell reconstitution after alpha-beta-depleted transplantation in children. Study outcomes and limitations: Hyperexpanded clones declined; after one year, newly produced T cells mostly supplied diversity. After transplant, at about two months, alpha-beta T cells were reportedly derived from several hundred expanded graft clones.

A library of TCRbeta sequences, prepared with unique molecular identifiers, was generated. TCRdb re-analysed the PCR reads in MiXCR, keeping a single row per CDR3 protein. The sample holds hundreds of thousands of distinct CDR3 sequences, approximately 11% seen once. Germline lookup yields CDR1 LGHNA and CDR2 YNFKEQ. The CDR3 runs to 16 residues. V shed 4 bases, J shed 4 bases, and the junction held 6 bases outside the gene matches. This clonotype was seen at least ten times. The target antigen is unknown. The chain links TRBV4-2 to TRBJ2-7; TRBD2 matches 14 bases. The TCR was taken from a child less than two years old with acute myeloid leukemia, due to receive a stem cell transplant. The sequenced sample was PBMCs, obtained before TCRalphabeta/CD19-depleted stem cell transplant. The CDR3 bases are TGTGCCAGCAGCCCGACTAGCGGGAGGGCTTCATACGAGCAGTACTTC. Its translation: CASSPTSGRASYEQYF.